This T cell receptor (beta chain) derives from a study of Tregs in tolerant kidney transplant recipients. Overall study results and limits: This study did not directly address biological reproducibility.

Recipients received nonmyeloablative bone marrow transplants from related graft donors, with transient mixed chimerism. CD4+CD25+CD127- Tregs, CD4+CD25- non-Tregs, CD4 and CD8 cells were sorted. Trimming took 4 bases from V and 4 from J, leaving 12 bases between them. Germline V gives CDR1 LNHDA, CDR2 SQIVND (reference sequence). CDR3 length equals 14 residues. TCRdb keeps only in-frame clones here, not all; method: immunoSEQ multiplex PCR. This table holds around 86,000 clones, over 75% found once. Concerning this clone: The antigen remains undetermined.

The receptor was isolated from a human patient who received a combined kidney and bone marrow transplant. The graft donor may have given rise to some T cells. The V call is TRBV19, the J call TRBJ2-3, with no clear D. The material sequenced was CD4+ T cells from blood (PBMCs), taken 24 months after the transplant. The CDR3 DNA is TGTGCCAGTAGTACCTCCCGGGTCCCAGATACGCAGTATTTT. Translating gives CASSTSRVPDTQYF.